The clone carrying this TCR beta chain was seen a handful of times. The data stem from a study of beta chain features in type 1 diabetes. Expressed TCRB transcripts were sequenced because the entire RNA isolate underwent reverse transcription. Some clones are missing from TCRdb's copy, which holds only in-frame ones; the method was immunoSEQ multiplex PCR. This sample has 150,000 or so clones, with approximately 9.1% found just once. With 6 bases clipped from V and 5 bases from J, the junction kept 6 bases outside the gene matches. This CDR3 spans 14 amino acids. The V gene's germline CDR1 is SGHAT and CDR2 FQDESV (reference sequence).

The V gene is TRBV11-1, the J gene TRBJ2-1, with 8 bases aligning to TRBD2. The specimen sequenced was central memory CD4+ T cells from blood. The clonotype was recovered from a young woman in good health. The CDR3 spells CASRPGLGNNEQFF. In nucleotides, the CDR3 is TGTGCCAGCAGGCCGGGACTAGGCAACAATGAGCAGTTCTTC.